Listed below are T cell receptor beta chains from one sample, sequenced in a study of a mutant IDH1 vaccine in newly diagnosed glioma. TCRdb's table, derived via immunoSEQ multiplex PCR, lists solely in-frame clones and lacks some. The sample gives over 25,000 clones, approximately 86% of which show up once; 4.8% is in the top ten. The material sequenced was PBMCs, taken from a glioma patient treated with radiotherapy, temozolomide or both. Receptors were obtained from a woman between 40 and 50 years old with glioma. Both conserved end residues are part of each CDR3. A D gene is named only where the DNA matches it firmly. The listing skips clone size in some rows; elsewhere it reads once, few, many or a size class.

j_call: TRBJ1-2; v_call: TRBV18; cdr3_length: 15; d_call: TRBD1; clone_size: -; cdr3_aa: CASSPRDRADYGYTF; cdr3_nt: TGTGCCAGCTCACCGAGGGACAGGGCGGACTATGGCTACACCTTC
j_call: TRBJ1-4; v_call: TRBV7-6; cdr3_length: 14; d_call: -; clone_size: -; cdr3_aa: CASSPGTFDEKLFF; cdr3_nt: TGTGCCAGCAGCCCCGGGACCTTCGATGAAAAACTGTTTTTT
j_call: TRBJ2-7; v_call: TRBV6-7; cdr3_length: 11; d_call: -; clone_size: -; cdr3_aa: CASSYRYEQYF; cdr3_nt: TGTGCCAGCAGTTACCGCTACGAGCAGTACTTC
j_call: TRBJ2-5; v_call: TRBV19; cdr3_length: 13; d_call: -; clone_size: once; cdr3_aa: CASSSDPQETQYF; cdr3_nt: TGTGCCAGTAGTTCTGACCCCCAAGAGACCCAGTACTTC
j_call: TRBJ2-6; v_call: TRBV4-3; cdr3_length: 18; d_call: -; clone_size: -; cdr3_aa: CASSRQGRGTSGANVLTF; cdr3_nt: TGCGCCAGCAGCCGCCAAGGTAGGGGGACCTCTGGGGCCAACGTCCTGACTTTC
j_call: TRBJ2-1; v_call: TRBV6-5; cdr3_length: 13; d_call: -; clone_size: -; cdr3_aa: CASSPGWLQVLIF; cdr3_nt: TGTGCCAGCAGCCCGGGTTGGTTGCAGGTCCTCATCTTC
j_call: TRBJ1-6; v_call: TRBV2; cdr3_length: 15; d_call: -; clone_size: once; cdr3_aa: CASSDSRQSISPLHF; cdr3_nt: TGTGCCAGCAGTGACAGTAGACAGAGTATTTCGCCCCTCCACTTT
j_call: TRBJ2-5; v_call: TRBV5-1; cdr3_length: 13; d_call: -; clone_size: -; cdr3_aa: CASSLDYQETQYF; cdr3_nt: TGCGCCAGCAGCTTAGATTACCAAGAGACCCAGTACTTC
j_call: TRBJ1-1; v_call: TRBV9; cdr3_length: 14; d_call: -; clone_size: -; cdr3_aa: CASSVIGVDGEAFF; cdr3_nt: TGTGCCAGCAGCGTAATAGGGGTGGACGGTGAAGCTTTCTTT
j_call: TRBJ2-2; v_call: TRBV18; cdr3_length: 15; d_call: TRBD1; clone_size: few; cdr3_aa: CASSSRDRLTGELFF; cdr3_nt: TGTGCCAGCTCATCGAGGGACAGATTGACCGGGGAGCTGTTTTTT
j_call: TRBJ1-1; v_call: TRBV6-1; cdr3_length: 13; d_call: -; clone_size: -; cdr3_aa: CASNWGPGTEAFF; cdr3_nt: TGTGCCAGCAATTGGGGGCCCGGGACTGAAGCTTTCTTT
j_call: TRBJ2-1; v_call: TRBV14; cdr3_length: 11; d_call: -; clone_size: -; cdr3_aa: CASSRINEQFF; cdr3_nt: TGTGCCAGCAGCCGCATCAATGAGCAGTTCTTC
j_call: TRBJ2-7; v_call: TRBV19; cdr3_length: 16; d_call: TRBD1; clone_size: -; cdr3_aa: CASSIAGTGGSYEQYF; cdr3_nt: TGTGCCAGTAGTATAGCCGGGACAGGGGGTTCCTACGAGCAGTACTTC
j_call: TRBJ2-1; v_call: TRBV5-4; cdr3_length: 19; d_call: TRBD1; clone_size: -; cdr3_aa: CASSLAGKPRQGAHNEQFF; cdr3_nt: TGTGCCAGCAGCTTGGCCGGGAAGCCCCGACAGGGGGCCCACAATGAGCAGTTCTTC
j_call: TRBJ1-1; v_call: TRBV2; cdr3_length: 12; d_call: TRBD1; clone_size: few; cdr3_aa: CASREQGGEAFF; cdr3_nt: TGTGCCAGCAGGGAACAGGGGGGGGAAGCTTTCTTT
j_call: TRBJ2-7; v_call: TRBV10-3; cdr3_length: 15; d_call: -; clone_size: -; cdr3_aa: CAISESQGRTYEQYF; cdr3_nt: TGTGCCATCAGTGAAAGCCAGGGGCGTACCTACGAGCAGTACTTC
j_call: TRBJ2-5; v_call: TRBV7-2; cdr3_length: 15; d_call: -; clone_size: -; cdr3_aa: CASSLVSGRQETQYF; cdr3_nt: TGTGCCAGCAGCTTAGTTTCAGGGAGACAAGAGACCCAGTACTTC
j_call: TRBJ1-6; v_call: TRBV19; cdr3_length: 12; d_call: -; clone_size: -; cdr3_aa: CASGRQDSPLHF; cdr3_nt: TGTGCCAGTGGGAGACAGGATTCACCCCTCCACTTT
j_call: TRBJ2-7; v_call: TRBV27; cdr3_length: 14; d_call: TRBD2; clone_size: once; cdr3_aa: CASSLEASGYEQYF; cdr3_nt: TGTGCCAGCAGTTTGGAGGCTAGCGGCTACGAGCAGTACTTC
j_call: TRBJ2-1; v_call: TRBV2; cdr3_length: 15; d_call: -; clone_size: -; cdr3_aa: CASRGGDSSYNEQFF; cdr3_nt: TGTGCCAGCAGGGGCGGGGACAGCTCCTACAATGAGCAGTTCTTC
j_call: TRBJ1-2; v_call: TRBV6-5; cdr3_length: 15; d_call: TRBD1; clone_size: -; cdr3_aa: CASSYSMGGQGGYTF; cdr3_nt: TGTGCCAGCAGTTACTCGATGGGGGGACAGGGTGGCTACACCTTC
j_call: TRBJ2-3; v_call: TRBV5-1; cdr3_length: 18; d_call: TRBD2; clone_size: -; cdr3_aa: CASSLDLTRTSGTDTQYF; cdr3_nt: TGCGCCAGCAGCTTGGACCTGACTCGGACTAGCGGCACAGATACGCAGTATTTT
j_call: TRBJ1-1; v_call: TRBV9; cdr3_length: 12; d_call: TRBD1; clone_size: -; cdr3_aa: CASSVGTGQAFF; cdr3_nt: TGTGCCAGCAGCGTAGGGACAGGTCAAGCTTTCTTT
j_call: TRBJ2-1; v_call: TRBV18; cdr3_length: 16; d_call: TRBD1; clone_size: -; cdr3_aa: CASSGTGVMSYNEQFF; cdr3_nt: TGTGCCAGCTCCGGGACAGGGGTGATGTCCTACAATGAGCAGTTCTTC
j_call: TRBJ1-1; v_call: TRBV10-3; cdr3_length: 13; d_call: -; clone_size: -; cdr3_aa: CAAGSPRRLEAFF; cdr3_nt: TGTGCCGCGGGTTCTCCGAGGCGATTAGAAGCTTTCTTT
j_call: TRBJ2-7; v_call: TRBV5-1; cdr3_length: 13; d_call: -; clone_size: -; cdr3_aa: CASSRLGRNEQYF; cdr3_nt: TGCGCCAGCAGCCGGTTAGGACGGAACGAGCAGTACTTC
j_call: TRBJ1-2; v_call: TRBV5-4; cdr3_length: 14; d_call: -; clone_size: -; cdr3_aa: CASSPLGQNYGYTF; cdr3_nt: TGTGCCAGCAGCCCCCTAGGACAGAACTATGGCTACACCTTC
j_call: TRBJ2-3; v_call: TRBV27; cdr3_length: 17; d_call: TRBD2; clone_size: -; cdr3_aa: CASRFIPFGGGTDTQYF; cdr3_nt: TGTGCCAGCAGGTTCATTCCTTTTGGGGGGGGCACAGATACGCAGTATTTT
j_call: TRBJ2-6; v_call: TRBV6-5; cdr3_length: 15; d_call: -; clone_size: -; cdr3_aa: CASSITPSGANVLTF; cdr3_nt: TGTGCCAGCAGTATTACACCTTCTGGGGCCAACGTCCTGACTTTC
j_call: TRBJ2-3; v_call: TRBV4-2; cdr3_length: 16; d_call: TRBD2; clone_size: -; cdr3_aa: CASSQGLAGVVDTQYF; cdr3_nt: TGTGCCAGCAGCCAAGGACTAGCGGGGGTTGTAGATACGCAGTATTTT
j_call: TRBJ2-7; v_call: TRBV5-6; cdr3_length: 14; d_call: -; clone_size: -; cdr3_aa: CASSFGLWGYEQYF; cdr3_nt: TGTGCCAGCAGCTTCGGCCTATGGGGCTACGAGCAGTACTTC
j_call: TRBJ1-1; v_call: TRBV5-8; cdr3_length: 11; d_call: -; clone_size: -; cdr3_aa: CASSNVKTAFF; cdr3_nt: TGTGCCAGCAGCAACGTCAAGACTGCTTTCTTT
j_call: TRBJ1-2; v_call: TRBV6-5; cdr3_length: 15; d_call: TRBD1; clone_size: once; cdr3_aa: CASSYSTGTGAGYTF; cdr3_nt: TGTGCCAGCAGTTACTCGACCGGGACAGGGGCGGGCTACACCTTC
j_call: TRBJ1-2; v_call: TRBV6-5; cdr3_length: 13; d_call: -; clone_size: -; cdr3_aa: CASSPAPIYGYTF; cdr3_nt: TGTGCCAGCAGCCCCGCCCCCATCTATGGCTACACCTTC
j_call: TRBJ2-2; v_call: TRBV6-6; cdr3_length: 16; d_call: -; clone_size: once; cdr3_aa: CASSLRGGSNTGELFF; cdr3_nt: TGTGCCAGCAGTCTAAGGGGGGGGTCAAACACCGGGGAGCTGTTTTTT
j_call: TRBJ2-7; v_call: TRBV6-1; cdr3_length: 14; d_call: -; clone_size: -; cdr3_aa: CASSVGEGSYEQYF; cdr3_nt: TGTGCCAGCAGTGTGGGAGAGGGCTCCTACGAGCAGTACTTC
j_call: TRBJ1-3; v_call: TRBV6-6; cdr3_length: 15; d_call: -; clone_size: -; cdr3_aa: CASSYSSSSGNTIYF; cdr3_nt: TGTGCCAGCAGTTATAGCAGCAGTTCTGGAAACACCATATATTTT
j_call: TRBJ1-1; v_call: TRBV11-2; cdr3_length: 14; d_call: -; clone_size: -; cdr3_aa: CASSLRFVNTEAFF; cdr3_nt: TGTGCCAGCAGCTTAAGATTCGTTAACACTGAAGCTTTCTTT
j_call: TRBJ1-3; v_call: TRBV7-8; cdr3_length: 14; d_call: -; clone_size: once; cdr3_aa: CASSRRASGNTIYF; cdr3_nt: TGTGCCAGCAGCAGACGGGCCTCTGGAAACACCATATATTTT
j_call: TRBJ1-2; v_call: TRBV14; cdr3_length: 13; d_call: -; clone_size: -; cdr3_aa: CASSQELTDGYTF; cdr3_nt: TGTGCCAGCAGCCAAGAACTGACAGACGGCTACACCTTC
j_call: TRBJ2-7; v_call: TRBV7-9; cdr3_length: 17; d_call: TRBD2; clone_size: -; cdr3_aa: CASSLRGAGGPLYEQYF; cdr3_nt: TGTGCCAGCAGCTTGCGAGGGGCGGGAGGTCCTCTCTACGAGCAGTACTTC
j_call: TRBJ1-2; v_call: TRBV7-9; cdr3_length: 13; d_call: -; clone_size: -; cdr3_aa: CASSRQAFYGYTF; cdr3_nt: TGTGCCAGCAGCCGACAGGCATTCTATGGCTACACCTTC
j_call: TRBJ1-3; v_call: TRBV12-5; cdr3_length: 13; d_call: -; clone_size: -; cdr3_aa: CASGFTGGNTIYF; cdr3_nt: TGTGCTAGTGGTTTTACGGGAGGAAACACCATATATTTT
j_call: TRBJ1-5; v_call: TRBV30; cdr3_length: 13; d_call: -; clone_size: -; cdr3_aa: CAWSAHIGQPQHF; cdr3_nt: TGTGCCTGGAGTGCCCATATCGGTCAGCCCCAGCATTTT
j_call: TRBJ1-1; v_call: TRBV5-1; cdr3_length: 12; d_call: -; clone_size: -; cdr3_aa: CASTGSNTEAFF; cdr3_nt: TGCGCCAGCACCGGTTCGAACACTGAAGCTTTCTTT
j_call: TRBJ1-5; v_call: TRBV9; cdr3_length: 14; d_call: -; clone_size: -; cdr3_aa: CASSVSGDGQPQHF; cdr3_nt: TGTGCCAGCAGCGTATCCGGGGATGGTCAGCCCCAGCATTTT
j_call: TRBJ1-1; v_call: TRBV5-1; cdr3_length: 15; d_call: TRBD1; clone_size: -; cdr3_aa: CASSSTGGKNTEAFF; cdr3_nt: TGCGCCAGCAGCTCGACAGGGGGGAAGAACACTGAAGCTTTCTTT
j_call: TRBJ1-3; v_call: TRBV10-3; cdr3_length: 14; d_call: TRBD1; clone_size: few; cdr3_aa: CAISEGDSRNTIYF; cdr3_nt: TGTGCCATCAGTGAGGGGGACAGCCGAAACACCATATATTTT
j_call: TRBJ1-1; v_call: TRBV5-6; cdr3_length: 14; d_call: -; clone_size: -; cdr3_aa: CASSVGQGWTEAFF; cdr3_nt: TGTGCCAGCAGCGTGGGACAAGGGTGGACTGAAGCTTTCTTT
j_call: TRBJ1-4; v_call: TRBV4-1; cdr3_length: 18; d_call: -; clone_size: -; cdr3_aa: CASSQLKISGGADEKLFF; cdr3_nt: TGCGCCAGCAGCCAGCTAAAGATCTCCGGGGGGGCGGATGAAAAACTGTTTTTT
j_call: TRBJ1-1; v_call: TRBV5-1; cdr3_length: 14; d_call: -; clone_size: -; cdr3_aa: CASSKGDSATEAFF; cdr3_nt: TGCGCCAGCAGCAAGGGGGACTCGGCCACTGAAGCTTTCTTT
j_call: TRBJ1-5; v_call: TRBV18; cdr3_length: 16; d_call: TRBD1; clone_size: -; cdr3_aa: CASSPPGQGSQQPQHF; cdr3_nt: TGTGCCAGCTCACCTCCGGGACAGGGGAGTCAGCAGCCCCAGCATTTT
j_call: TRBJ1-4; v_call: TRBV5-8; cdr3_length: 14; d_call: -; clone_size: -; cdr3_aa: CASTRGWDNEKLFF; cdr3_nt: TGTGCCAGCACCAGAGGATGGGATAATGAAAAACTGTTTTTT
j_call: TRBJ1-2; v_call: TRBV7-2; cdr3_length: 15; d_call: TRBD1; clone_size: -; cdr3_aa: CASSLHGQGAYGYTF; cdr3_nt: TGTGCCAGCAGCTTACATGGACAGGGGGCCTATGGCTACACCTTC
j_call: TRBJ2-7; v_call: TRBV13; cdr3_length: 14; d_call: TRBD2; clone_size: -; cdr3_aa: CASSRRGDSYEQYF; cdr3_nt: TGTGCCAGCAGCCGCCGGGGGGACTCCTACGAGCAGTACTTC
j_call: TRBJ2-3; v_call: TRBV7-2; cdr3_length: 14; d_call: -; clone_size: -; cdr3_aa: CASSLSGTREPQYF; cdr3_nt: TGTGCCAGCAGCTTATCCGGGACAAGAGAACCGCAGTATTTT
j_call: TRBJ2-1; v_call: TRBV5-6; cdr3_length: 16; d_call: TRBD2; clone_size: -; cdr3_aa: CASSPSSGGFYNEQFF; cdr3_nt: TGTGCCAGCAGCCCGAGTAGCGGGGGGTTCTACAATGAGCAGTTCTTC